This is a list of T cell receptor beta chains from one sample in a study of blood T cell repertoires in COVID-19. Repertoires were generated with immunoSEQ multiplex PCR, while TCRdb's copy carries only in-frame clones and drops some. The sample yields about 260,000 clones, around 80% seen once. Sequencing was done on a sample of PBMCs or T cells enriched from blood (not recorded which). The source is a young man with acute COVID-19. The CDR3 runs from the conserved cysteine through the conserved F or W. The D gene is left open where the match is weak. Size is stated for part of the rows, as once, few or many counts, or as a class when the clone is expanded.

V	D	size	J	CDR3	DNA
TRBV19	.	.	TRBJ1-1	CASSIGQPNTEAFF	TGTGCCAGTAGTATCGGACAGCCGAACACTGAAGCTTTCTTT
TRBV5-5	TRBD1	.	TRBJ2-1	CASSPVPGQGLYEQFF	TGTGCCAGCAGCCCCGTCCCGGGACAGGGTTTGTATGAGCAGTTCTTC
TRBV3-1/TRBV3-2	.	.	TRBJ1-1	CASSQGSIVEAFF	TGTGCCAGCAGCCAAGGTAGTATTGTTGAAGCTTTCTTT
TRBV15	.	once	TRBJ1-5	CATSRDRVRGSNQPQHF	TGTGCCACCAGCAGAGACAGGGTAAGGGGTAGCAATCAGCCCCAGCATTTT
TRBV5-1	TRBD2	.	TRBJ2-5	CASGLAGGQETQYF	TGCGCCAGCGGACTAGCGGGGGGACAAGAGACCCAGTACTTC
TRBV5-4	.	once	TRBJ1-1	CASSLPASGTEAFF	TGTGCCAGCAGCTTGCCCGCCTCGGGCACTGAAGCTTTCTTT
TRBV6-4	TRBD2	.	TRBJ2-3	CASSEAGGTDTQYF	TGTGCCAGCAGTGAAGCGGGGGGCACAGATACGCAGTATTTT
TRBV5-4	.	.	TRBJ1-4	CASSLRQGSEKLFF	TGTGCCAGCAGCTTAAGGCAGGGGTCTGAAAAACTGTTTTTT
TRBV4-2	TRBD2	.	TRBJ2-1	CASSQEGTGGPLEQFF	TGTGCCAGCAGCCAAGAGGGGACGGGAGGGCCTTTAGAGCAGTTCTTC
TRBV12-3/TRBV12-4	.	.	TRBJ2-2	CASSFFGPGELFF	TGTGCCAGCAGTTTTTTTGGGCCCGGGGAGCTGTTTTTT
TRBV19	TRBD2	.	TRBJ2-2	CASSIALGLATGELFF	TGTGCCAGTAGTATAGCCCTAGGACTAGCGACCGGGGAGCTGTTTTTT
TRBV25-1	.	few	TRBJ1-1	CASSALGGGGTEAFF	TGTGCCAGCAGTGCCCTGGGTGGGGGAGGCACTGAAGCTTTCTTT
TRBV5-4	TRBD1	.	TRBJ2-2	CASSSPGQRNTGELFF	TGTGCCAGCAGCTCCCCGGGACAGAGGAACACCGGGGAGCTGTTTTTT
TRBV11-2	TRBD1	.	TRBJ1-4	CASSSKWTGAEKLFF	TGTGCCAGCAGCTCAAAGTGGACAGGGGCCGAAAAACTGTTTTTT
TRBV13	.	.	TRBJ2-3	CASSLGTGVADTQYF	TGTGCCAGCAGCTTAGGGACGGGGGTCGCAGATACGCAGTATTTT
TRBV25-1	.	once	TRBJ1-5	CASSAGKNSNQPQHF	TGTGCCAGCAGTGCAGGAAAGAATAGCAATCAGCCCCAGCATTTT